Described below is a single TCR beta chain sequence and its context. This clonotype showed up many times. There is no known antigen for this receptor. Per-base quality was not reported, and no clone a single base away is much larger than it. Immediately after resection, surgical brain or tumor specimens were cryofrozen in liquid nitrogen, and peripheral blood cells were collected at the same time. This sample was taken from a study of glioma-infiltrating T cells (dated by TCRdb to about 2016). About the study as a whole: Low-grade gliomas were WHO grade II oligodendrogliomas or astrocytomas, and glioblastomas were WHO grade IV tumors sampled at initial rather than recurrent diagnosis. Glioma patients received dexamethasone for six or fewer days before surgery. For blood libraries, the target was about 4.5- to 11-fold sequencing coverage of 850,000 to 1,000,000 peripheral T cells. The study sequenced TCR alpha- and beta-chain repertoires from glioma tissue, from non-neoplastic brain tissue and from matched peripheral blood mononuclear cells. To gauge divergence between tissue and blood T-cell populations, every tissue-infiltrating repertoire was compared against the peripheral blood repertoire from the same patient. Three low-grade glioma patients, about 8 primary glioblastoma patients, and three non-glioma patients who contributed non-neoplastic brain tissue made up the paired cohort. Study-wide findings and limitations: The group comparisons were based on small numbers of patients: three non-neoplastic, three low-grade glioma and roughly eight glioblastoma patients. VJ-independent divergence between tissue and blood was below expectation in non-neoplastic patients but above expectation in all gliomas, especially low-grade gliomas. Tissue and blood shared very few CDR3 sequences, a result attributed to high CDR3 diversity and limited sampling. Patients with low tissue-blood divergence were marked by a signature set of shared blood CDR3 motifs, and this signature set was depleted in highly divergent patients.

CDR1 and CDR2 are drawn from the germline V gene: MNHEY, SVGAGI. CDR3 length: 14 amino acids, cysteine to phenylalanine. Only CDR3 DNA remains: 42 bases, in frame from the first base. The trim is 0 bases for V and 3 bases for J, with a gap of 9 bases between the germline ends. TCR alpha and beta CDR3 regions were amplified with the iRepertoire nested amplicon-rescue multiplex PCR (arm-PCR) platform from RNA. For one-step reverse transcription and amplification, roughly 100-450 ng of tissue mRNA or PBMC total RNA was used as input. After bead purification, a secondary multiplex PCR added Illumina adapters, and libraries were gel-purified between 200 and 400 bp. Internal 6-nucleotide barcodes were carried by the libraries and were used for demultiplexing. Libraries were sequenced on an Illumina MiSeq with 2x220 or 2x250 nucleotide paired-end reads. The source study handled its data this way. Paired reads were merged using FLASH 1.2.11 and were aligned to the GRCh37 human genome using BWA-MEM, after which TRA and TRB reads were extracted. An IMGT-derived reference of cassette sequences and CDR3 motifs, with pseudogenes included, was used for V and J assignment. Reads were translated in three frames, and productive CDR3s were defined as those with a C...FGXG motif and no stop codons. A clonotype was defined as a unique combination of a V-J cassette pair and a CDR3 amino acid sequence. Reads were filtered by Hamming distance, with the threshold set by the sequence error rate of each sample in mapped regions. TCRdb trimmed public reads at Q25 via fastp, called clones via MiXCR and kept in-frame beta chains. For every CDR3 protein sequence, its rows merge into one entry that carries the most common genes and DNA. These V and J calls derive from TCRdb rather than the authors' analysis. The sample table contains a few hundred thousand distinct CDR3 sequences; only one count was recorded for about 40% of them. Together, the top ten hold approximately 12% of the sample.

The sequenced sample was glioma tissue, nonneoplastic brain tissue, or PBMCs (not recorded which). The V gene is TRBV6-5 and the J gene is TRBJ2-7; TRBD1 is perhaps the D gene, given 6 matching bases. The sequence derives from a human donor with low-grade glioma or glioblastoma, undergoing nonglioma brain surgery, or in good health (not recorded which). CDR3 protein: CASSYSADSYEQYF. The nucleotide sequence is given as TGTGCCAGCAGTTACTCGGCGGACAGCTACGAGCAGTACTTC.